This TCR beta chain is from a study of CD8 T cells in Susac syndrome. CDR1 and CDR2 (germline): SGHVS, FQNEAQ. The CDR3 spans 20 residues. Trimming removed 2 bases at V and 2 bases at J, with 25 bases between. An amount of RNA that ranged from roughly 0.45 to 1 ug was reverse transcribed with random hexamers. TCRdb re-derived calls from the immunoSEQ multiplex PCR reads in MiXCR, one entry per CDR3 protein. The sample carries 140,000 or so distinct CDR3 sequences, roughly 95% recorded once. The genes are TRBV7-8 and TRBJ1-5; no firm D call. The sequencing input was CD4+ T cells from PBMCs. The receptor's source is a human donor with multiple sclerosis. The CDR3 is CASSLFPTTTGLSGNQPQHF. DNA of the CDR3: TGTGCCAGCAGCTTATTTCCTACTACGACGGGCCTATCGGGCAATCAGCCCCAGCATTTT.